This T cell receptor beta chain was obtained from a study of graft-versus-host responses after intestinal transplantation. Study-level background: Every transplant recipient was induced with anti-thymocyte globulin, then maintained on tacrolimus and steroids for 2 to 4 years.

The protocol was immunoSEQ multiplex PCR, while the TCRdb copy is restricted to in-frame clones and leaves out a portion. Among some 21,000 clones listed, roughly 33% were seen once. Per the germline V gene, CDR1 is LNHDA and CDR2 is SQIVND (reference sequence). V gave up 5 bases and J gave up 5 bases; unmatched junction bases: 7. This CDR3 spans 14 amino acids. Researchers placed roughly 200,000 CFSE-labeled responder cells in culture with roughly 200,000 irradiated, violet-dye-labeled stimulator cells. The receptor was derived from a human patient who received an intestinal transplant. This chain uses TRBV19 with TRBJ1-2, with 8 bases matching TRBD1. The sequences come from alloreactive CD8+ T cells from a mixed lymphocyte reaction culture, collected before intestinal transplant. Subset: CFSE-low proliferating T cells sorted from approximately six-day pre-transplant mixed lymphocyte reaction (GvH or HvG direction). In DNA, the CDR3 is TGTGCCAGTAGTGCCGGGACAGGCGATTATGGCTACACCTTC. This codes for CASSAGTGDYGYTF. The complete variable domain, with remaining parts taken from reference TRBV19 and TRBJ1-2, reads DGGITQSPKYLFRKEGQNVTLSCEQNLNHDAMYWYRQDPGQGLRLIYYSQIVNDFQKGDIAEGYSVSREKKESFPLTVTSAQKNPTAFYLCASSAGTGDYGYTFGSGTRLTVV.